Listed below are T cell receptor beta chains from one sample, sequenced in a study of T cells in Graves' hyperthyroidism and ophthalmopathy. One entry per CDR3 protein, called by TCRdb with MiXCR from the multiplex PCR reads. Of more than 500,000 distinct CDR3 sequences listed, about 45% were seen once; the top ten hold 35% to 50%. The sample taken for sequencing was peripheral blood or thyroid tissue (not recorded which). These receptors were collected from an adult woman with Graves' disease, either hyperthyroidism or ophthalmopathy (not recorded which). CDR3s include the opening cysteine and the closing phenylalanine or tryptophan. The order of the fields is J gene, clone size, CDR3 length, V gene, D gene, CDR3 DNA, CDR3 protein. D genes are given only for firm matches. Where a row states a size, it is once, few, many or the class of an expanded clone; other rows omit it.

J gene: TRBJ2-5
clone size: few
CDR3 length: 15
V gene: TRBV2
D gene: TRBD2
CDR3 DNA: TGTGCCAGCAGCAGGGGACTAGCGGGAATAGAGACCCAGTACTTC
CDR3 protein: CASSRGLAGIETQYF

J gene: TRBJ1-5
clone size: NA
CDR3 length: 12
V gene: TRBV20-1
D gene: NA
CDR3 DNA: TGCAGTGCTAGAGATCGATCGGGGACCCAGCATTTT
CDR3 protein: CSARDRSGTQHF

J gene: TRBJ2-7
clone size: NA
CDR3 length: 16
V gene: TRBV4-2
D gene: NA
CDR3 DNA: TGTGCCAGCAGCCAAGGGGTGAGCCTTAGCTCCTACGAGCAGTACTTC
CDR3 protein: CASSQGVSLSSYEQYF

J gene: TRBJ2-7
clone size: NA
CDR3 length: 15
V gene: TRBV20-1
D gene: NA
CDR3 DNA: TGCAGTGCTAGATCTAATGAAAGAGCAACCTACGAGCAGTACTTC
CDR3 protein: CSARSNERATYEQYF

J gene: TRBJ1-5
clone size: few
CDR3 length: 15
V gene: TRBV12-3/TRBV12-4
D gene: NA
CDR3 DNA: TGTGCCAGCAGGCGTACAACTCTGGAGACTCAGCCCCAGCATTTT
CDR3 protein: CASRRTTLETQPQHF

J gene: TRBJ2-5
clone size: many
CDR3 length: 14
V gene: TRBV12-3/TRBV12-4
D gene: NA
CDR3 DNA: TGTGCCAGCAGTTCCCTTCAACTAGGAGAGACCCAGTACTTC
CDR3 protein: CASSSLQLGETQYF

J gene: TRBJ1-5
clone size: many
CDR3 length: 16
V gene: TRBV7-2
D gene: TRBD1
CDR3 DNA: TGTGCCAGCAGCTCACCGGGACAGGGGAGCAATCAGCCCCAGCATTTT
CDR3 protein: CASSSPGQGSNQPQHF

J gene: TRBJ1-2
clone size: NA
CDR3 length: 14
V gene: TRBV4-1
D gene: NA
CDR3 DNA: TGCGCCAGCAGCCCCCCAAGGGGACTCTATGGCTACACCTTC
CDR3 protein: CASSPPRGLYGYTF

J gene: TRBJ2-2
clone size: NA
CDR3 length: 15
V gene: TRBV4-1
D gene: NA
CDR3 DNA: TGCGCCAGCAGCCTCCCGACAGGGCTCACCGGGGGGCTGTTTTTT
CDR3 protein: CASSLPTGLTGGLFF

J gene: TRBJ1-2
clone size: NA
CDR3 length: 16
V gene: TRBV7-2
D gene: TRBD1
CDR3 DNA: TGTGCCAGCAGCTTAGCGGGACAGAACCTTGGCTATGGCTACACCTTC
CDR3 protein: CASSLAGQNLGYGYTF

J gene: TRBJ1-6
clone size: NA
CDR3 length: 15
V gene: TRBV10-3
D gene: NA
CDR3 DNA: TGTGCCATCAGTGAGGAGGGACGGCCAAATTCACCCCTCCACTTT
CDR3 protein: CAISEEGRPNSPLHF

J gene: TRBJ1-3
clone size: few
CDR3 length: 13
V gene: TRBV25-1
D gene: NA
CDR3 DNA: TGTGCCAGCAGTTCCGGGACACTCAACACCATATATTTT
CDR3 protein: CASSSGTLNTIYF

J gene: TRBJ1-5
clone size: NA
CDR3 length: 15
V gene: TRBV28
D gene: TRBD1
CDR3 DNA: TGTGCCACCTGGGACAGGAGTTTTGGGAATCAGCCCCAGCATTTT
CDR3 protein: CATWDRSFGNQPQHF

J gene: TRBJ2-6
clone size: NA
CDR3 length: 17
V gene: TRBV5-6
D gene: NA
CDR3 DNA: TGTGCCAGCAGCTTGTCAGGGGTGGGCTCTGGGGCCAACGTCCTGACTTTC
CDR3 protein: CASSLSGVGSGANVLTF

J gene: TRBJ2-7
clone size: few
CDR3 length: 12
V gene: TRBV7-9
D gene: NA
CDR3 DNA: TGTGCCAGCAGCCTGTCACTTTACGAGCAGTACTTC
CDR3 protein: CASSLSLYEQYF

J gene: TRBJ1-1
clone size: many
CDR3 length: 15
V gene: TRBV3-1
D gene: TRBD1
CDR3 DNA: TGTGCCAGCAGTCCTCAGGACAGGGTGAACACTGAAGCTTTCTTT
CDR3 protein: CASSPQDRVNTEAFF

J gene: TRBJ2-7
clone size: NA
CDR3 length: 15
V gene: TRBV6-1
D gene: NA
CDR3 DNA: TGTGCCAGCAGCTCAAGCGAAACCCATTCCTACGAGCAGTACTTC
CDR3 protein: CASSSSETHSYEQYF

J gene: TRBJ1-5
clone size: NA
CDR3 length: 14
V gene: TRBV30
D gene: NA
CDR3 DNA: TGTGCCTGCTCTGGGGTACTGCTTAATCAGCCCCAGCATTTT
CDR3 protein: CACSGVLLNQPQHF

J gene: TRBJ1-4
clone size: once
CDR3 length: 12
V gene: TRBV15
D gene: NA
CDR3 DNA: TGTGCCACCAGCGGCCAAAATGAAAAACTGTTTTTT
CDR3 protein: CATSGQNEKLFF

J gene: TRBJ1-6
clone size: few
CDR3 length: 15
V gene: TRBV20-1
D gene: NA
CDR3 DNA: TGCAGTGCGAACTCACAGGGACTCCGGGGGGGACCCCTCCACTTT
CDR3 protein: CSANSQGLRGGPLHF

J gene: TRBJ1-1
clone size: many
CDR3 length: 15
V gene: TRBV7-9
D gene: NA
CDR3 DNA: TGTGCCAGCAGCTCCCACACCGGGGGGCACACTGAAGCTTTCTTT
CDR3 protein: CASSSHTGGHTEAFF

J gene: TRBJ2-2
clone size: NA
CDR3 length: 17
V gene: TRBV7-6
D gene: TRBD1
CDR3 DNA: TGTGCCAGCAGGCGAGACAGGGGACTTACGGGGACCGGGGAGCTGTTTTTT
CDR3 protein: CASRRDRGLTGTGELFF

J gene: TRBJ2-2
clone size: many
CDR3 length: 16
V gene: TRBV5-1
D gene: NA
CDR3 DNA: TGCGCCAGCAGCTTGATGCAGGGGCAGAACACCGGGGAGCTGTTTTTT
CDR3 protein: CASSLMQGQNTGELFF

J gene: TRBJ2-7
clone size: many
CDR3 length: 15
V gene: TRBV4-1
D gene: TRBD2
CDR3 DNA: TGCGCCAGCAGCCAAGTCGTTAGCGGGAGGTACGAGCAGTACTTC
CDR3 protein: CASSQVVSGRYEQYF

J gene: TRBJ1-6
clone size: NA
CDR3 length: 16
V gene: TRBV15
D gene: TRBD1
CDR3 DNA: TGTGCCACCAGCAGCTTTGAGACAGGGGCTAATTCACCCCTCCACTTT
CDR3 protein: CATSSFETGANSPLHF

J gene: TRBJ1-2
clone size: many
CDR3 length: 12
V gene: TRBV9
D gene: NA
CDR3 DNA: TGTGCCAGCAGCGACCGTAGCTATGGCTACACCTTC
CDR3 protein: CASSDRSYGYTF

J gene: TRBJ1-1
clone size: NA
CDR3 length: 14
V gene: TRBV5-1
D gene: NA
CDR3 DNA: TGCGCCAGCAGCTTGGGCGTCACCAACACTGAAGCTTTCTTT
CDR3 protein: CASSLGVTNTEAFF

J gene: TRBJ1-6
clone size: NA
CDR3 length: 15
V gene: TRBV7-8
D gene: TRBD1
CDR3 DNA: TGTGCCAGCACCCGGGACAGGGTGGGGAATTCACCCCTCCACTTT
CDR3 protein: CASTRDRVGNSPLHF

J gene: TRBJ1-2
clone size: many
CDR3 length: 13
V gene: TRBV6-1
D gene: NA
CDR3 DNA: TGTGCCAGCAGTGATCTTGCCAGGGTTGGCTACACCTTC
CDR3 protein: CASSDLARVGYTF

J gene: TRBJ1-6
clone size: few
CDR3 length: 17
V gene: TRBV4-1
D gene: NA
CDR3 DNA: TGCGCCAGCAGCCAAAAGGGCGGGGGAGCGGATAATTCACCCCTCCACTTT
CDR3 protein: CASSQKGGGADNSPLHF

J gene: TRBJ1-2
clone size: NA
CDR3 length: 14
V gene: TRBV7-3
D gene: NA
CDR3 DNA: TGTGCCAGCAGCCAAGTACACCTTAACTATGGCTACACCTTC
CDR3 protein: CASSQVHLNYGYTF

J gene: TRBJ2-7
clone size: NA
CDR3 length: 13
V gene: TRBV11-2
D gene: NA
CDR3 DNA: TGTGCCAGCAGCTTCCCCGCTACGGACGAGCAGTACTTC
CDR3 protein: CASSFPATDEQYF

J gene: TRBJ1-4
clone size: NA
CDR3 length: 15
V gene: TRBV15
D gene: NA
CDR3 DNA: TGTGCCACCAGCAGAGGAGGGGGGGGGAGTGAAAAACTGTTTTTT
CDR3 protein: CATSRGGGGSEKLFF

J gene: TRBJ2-2
clone size: NA
CDR3 length: 13
V gene: TRBV10-3
D gene: NA
CDR3 DNA: TGTGCCATCACCACCTTGAACACCGGGGAGCTGTTTTTT
CDR3 protein: CAITTLNTGELFF

J gene: TRBJ2-7
clone size: few
CDR3 length: 15
V gene: TRBV7-2
D gene: TRBD2
CDR3 DNA: TGTGCCAGCAGCTTAGAACTAGCGGAATTCTACGAGCAGTACTTC
CDR3 protein: CASSLELAEFYEQYF

J gene: TRBJ1-2
clone size: NA
CDR3 length: 13
V gene: TRBV10-3
D gene: NA
CDR3 DNA: TGTGCCACCGGGGAGCGAGCTATGGACGGCTACACCTTC
CDR3 protein: CATGERAMDGYTF

J gene: TRBJ1-4
clone size: NA
CDR3 length: 13
V gene: TRBV10-3
D gene: NA
CDR3 DNA: TGTGCCATCAGTGGGAGGGAAGGTGGAAAACCGTTTTTT
CDR3 protein: CAISGREGGKPFF

J gene: TRBJ2-7
clone size: NA
CDR3 length: 14
V gene: TRBV19
D gene: TRBD1
CDR3 DNA: TGTGCCAGTAGTGCCTCCGGACAGGGCTACGAGCAGTACTTC
CDR3 protein: CASSASGQGYEQYF

J gene: TRBJ2-2
clone size: few
CDR3 length: 15
V gene: TRBV7-2
D gene: TRBD1
CDR3 DNA: TGTGCCAGCAGCACAGGGGGCTTAAGAGGCGGGGAGCTGTTTTTT
CDR3 protein: CASSTGGLRGGELFF

J gene: TRBJ1-6
clone size: many
CDR3 length: 14
V gene: TRBV2
D gene: NA
CDR3 DNA: TGTGCCAGCATAAGGGACATGGGTAATTCACCCCTCCACTTT
CDR3 protein: CASIRDMGNSPLHF

J gene: TRBJ1-1
clone size: NA
CDR3 length: 18
V gene: TRBV11-2
D gene: NA
CDR3 DNA: NA
CDR3 protein: CASSFYICSVPGLTEAFF

J gene: TRBJ2-7
clone size: many
CDR3 length: 13
V gene: TRBV29-1
D gene: TRBD2
CDR3 DNA: TGCAGCGTCGCCGGGACTACTGACTACGAGCAGTACTTC
CDR3 protein: CSVAGTTDYEQYF

J gene: TRBJ1-2
clone size: NA
CDR3 length: 15
V gene: TRBV5-1
D gene: TRBD1
CDR3 DNA: TGTGCCAGCAGCGCCGCGACAGGGGACCACTATGGCTACACCTTC
CDR3 protein: CASSAATGDHYGYTF

J gene: TRBJ2-7
clone size: NA
CDR3 length: 18
V gene: TRBV5-1
D gene: TRBD2
CDR3 DNA: TGCGCCAGCAGAGCTGGACTAGCGGGAGGGCGGGAAACCTACGAGCAGTACTTC
CDR3 protein: CASRAGLAGGRETYEQYF

J gene: TRBJ1-3
clone size: many
CDR3 length: 13
V gene: TRBV29-1
D gene: NA
CDR3 DNA: TGCAGCGTTGGGAACAGCTTGGGAAACACCATATATTTT
CDR3 protein: CSVGNSLGNTIYF

J gene: TRBJ1-2
clone size: NA
CDR3 length: 11
V gene: TRBV20-1
D gene: NA
CDR3 DNA: TGCAGCGCTCCCTACATCGGCGGCTACACCTTC
CDR3 protein: CSAPYIGGYTF

J gene: TRBJ1-1
clone size: NA
CDR3 length: 17
V gene: TRBV7-8
D gene: NA
CDR3 DNA: TGTGCCAGCAGAATAGCGGGAGCGGGGCCCCTTAACACTGAAGCTTTCTTT
CDR3 protein: CASRIAGAGPLNTEAFF

J gene: TRBJ2-7
clone size: many
CDR3 length: 13
V gene: TRBV29-1
D gene: NA
CDR3 DNA: TGCAGCGTGATACGACAGGACTCCTACGAGCAGTACTTC
CDR3 protein: CSVIRQDSYEQYF

J gene: TRBJ2-2
clone size: once
CDR3 length: 16
V gene: TRBV25-1
D gene: NA
CDR3 DNA: TGTGCCAGCAGTGAACCGGGCCCCCGCCCCACCGGGGAGCTGTTTTTT
CDR3 protein: CASSEPGPRPTGELFF

J gene: TRBJ2-2
clone size: many
CDR3 length: 18
V gene: TRBV19
D gene: NA
CDR3 DNA: TGTGCCAGTAGACCCGGGACAAGAGGCTCTTTGCTGGGCGGGGAGCTGTTTTTT
CDR3 protein: CASRPGTRGSLLGGELFF

J gene: TRBJ1-3
clone size: NA
CDR3 length: 19
V gene: TRBV7-9
D gene: NA
CDR3 DNA: TGTGCCAGCAGCTTAGAATCGGGGCAATCCGGGGAGATTGGAAACACCATATATTTT
CDR3 protein: CASSLESGQSGEIGNTIYF

J gene: TRBJ1-2
clone size: NA
CDR3 length: 12
V gene: TRBV10-3
D gene: NA
CDR3 DNA: TGTGCCATCAGACCCGGGGACGATGGCTACACCTTC
CDR3 protein: CAIRPGDDGYTF

J gene: TRBJ2-7
clone size: few
CDR3 length: 15
V gene: TRBV11-2
D gene: NA
CDR3 DNA: TGTGCCAGCAGCTCCAGGGAAAAGGGAACCTACGAGCAGTACTTC
CDR3 protein: CASSSREKGTYEQYF

J gene: TRBJ2-5
clone size: NA
CDR3 length: 15
V gene: TRBV7-9
D gene: TRBD1
CDR3 DNA: TGTGCCAGCAGCCCCCCTTCGGGACAGCAAGAGACCCAGTACTTC
CDR3 protein: CASSPPSGQQETQYF

J gene: TRBJ1-5
clone size: NA
CDR3 length: 15
V gene: TRBV24-1
D gene: TRBD1
CDR3 DNA: TGTGCCACCAGCGACGGGACAGGGGATAATCAGCCCCAGCATTTT
CDR3 protein: CATSDGTGDNQPQHF

J gene: TRBJ1-2
clone size: few
CDR3 length: 15
V gene: TRBV11-2
D gene: TRBD1
CDR3 DNA: TGTGCCAGCAGAAGACCGGGACAGGGTGGCTATGGCTACACCTTC
CDR3 protein: CASRRPGQGGYGYTF

J gene: TRBJ1-1
clone size: few
CDR3 length: 12
V gene: TRBV30
D gene: NA
CDR3 DNA: TGTGCCTGGAGCGGGGCCCGGGGTTGGGCTTTCTTT
CDR3 protein: CAWSGARGWAFF

J gene: TRBJ2-7
clone size: many
CDR3 length: 14
V gene: TRBV9
D gene: NA
CDR3 DNA: TGTGCCAGCAGCGGACGGACGGACAGCTACGAGCAGTACTTC
CDR3 protein: CASSGRTDSYEQYF